The clone carrying this TCR beta chain has ten or more counts. Its antigen is currently unknown. The data derive from a study of early T cells in non-severe SARS-CoV-2 infection. As for the study in general: The chains were unpaired, and the sequenced material was bulk RNA from unsorted whole blood. Whole-study results and caveats: The VDJdb matching leaned toward anti-spike CD8 responses and overlooked private and CD4 specificities.

Each cDNA molecule carried a unique molecular identifier. TCRdb re-called the 5' RACE reads through MiXCR, storing one row per CDR3 protein. Of just under 65,000 distinct CDR3 sequences listed, roughly 5.7% are singletons. Trimming took off 5 bases at V and 7 bases at J, with 9 bases between the two ends. The germline V gene has CDR1 LNHDA and CDR2 SQIVND (reference sequence). The CDR3 has 12 residues. The receptor was derived from an adult who was a healthcare worker with PCR-confirmed SARS-CoV-2 infection or an uninfected control (not recorded which). This chain links TRBV19 with TRBJ1-5; D is uncertain. This material consisted of whole blood, taken at baseline. The CDR3 is CASSARGQPQHF. The CDR3 coding sequence is TGTGCCAGTAGTGCCCGAGGACAGCCCCAGCATTTT.